Reported below is one TCR beta chain. Several immunoSEQ plates held equal portions of the genomic DNA taken from each subset. Repertoires were generated with immunoSEQ multiplex PCR, while TCRdb's copy carries only in-frame clones and drops some. The sample has over a million clones, 96% seen once; the top ten hold more than 0.9%. The source of the sample is a study of shared clonotypes between healthy human individuals. This CDR3 contains 14 residues. With V trimmed by 4 bases and J by 3 bases, 5 bases remained unmatched. The germline CDR1 and CDR2 sequences are SGHNT and YYREEE (reference sequence).

The receptor's source is a young man in good health. Specimen: naive CD4+ T cells sorted from blood. Stated subset: CD45RA+ positively selected. The chain is built from TRBV5-4 and TRBJ2-7; 9 bases agree with TRBD2. Here the CDR3 reads CASSVTSGDYEQYF. The CDR3 region has the DNA TGTGCCAGCAGCGTGACTAGCGGAGACTACGAGCAGTACTTC.